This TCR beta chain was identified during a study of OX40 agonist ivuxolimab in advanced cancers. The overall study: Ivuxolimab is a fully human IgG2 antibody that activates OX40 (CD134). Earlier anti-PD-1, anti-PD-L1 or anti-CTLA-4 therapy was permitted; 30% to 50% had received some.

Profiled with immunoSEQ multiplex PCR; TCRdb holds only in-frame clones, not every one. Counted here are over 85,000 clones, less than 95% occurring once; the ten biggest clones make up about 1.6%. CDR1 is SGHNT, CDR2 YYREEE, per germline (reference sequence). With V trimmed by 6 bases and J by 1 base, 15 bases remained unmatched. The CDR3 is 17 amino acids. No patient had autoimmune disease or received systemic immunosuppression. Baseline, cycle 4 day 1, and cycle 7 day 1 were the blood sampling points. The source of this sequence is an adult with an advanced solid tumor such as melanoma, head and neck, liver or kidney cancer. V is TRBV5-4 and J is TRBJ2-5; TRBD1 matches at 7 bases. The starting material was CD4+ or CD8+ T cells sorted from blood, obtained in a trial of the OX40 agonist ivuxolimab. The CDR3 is CASTLLRDSAVQETQYF. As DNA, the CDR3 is TGTGCCAGCACCTTACTTCGGGACAGCGCTGTCCAAGAGACCCAGTACTTC. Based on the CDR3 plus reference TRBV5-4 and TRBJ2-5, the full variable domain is ETGVTQSPTHLIKTRGQQVTLRCSSQSGHNTVSWYQQALGQGPQFIFQYYREEENGRGNFPPRFSGLQFPNYSSELNVNALELDDSALYLCASTLLRDSAVQETQYFGPGTRLLVL.